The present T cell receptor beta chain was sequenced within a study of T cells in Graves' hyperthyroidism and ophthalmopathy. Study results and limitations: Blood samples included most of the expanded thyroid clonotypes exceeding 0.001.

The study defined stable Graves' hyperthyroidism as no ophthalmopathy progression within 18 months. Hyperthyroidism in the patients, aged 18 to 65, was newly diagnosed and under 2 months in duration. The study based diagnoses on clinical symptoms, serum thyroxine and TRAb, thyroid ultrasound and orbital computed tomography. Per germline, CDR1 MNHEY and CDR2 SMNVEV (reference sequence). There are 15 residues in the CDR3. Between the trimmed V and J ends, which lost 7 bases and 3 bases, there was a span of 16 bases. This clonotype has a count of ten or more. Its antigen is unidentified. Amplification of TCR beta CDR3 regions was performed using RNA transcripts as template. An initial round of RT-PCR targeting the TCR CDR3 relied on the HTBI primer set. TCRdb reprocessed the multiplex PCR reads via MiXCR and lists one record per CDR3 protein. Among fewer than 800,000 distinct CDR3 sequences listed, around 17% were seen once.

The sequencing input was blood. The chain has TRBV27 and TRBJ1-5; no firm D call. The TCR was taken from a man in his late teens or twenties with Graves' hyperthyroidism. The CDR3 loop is CASNVDGRVNQPQHF. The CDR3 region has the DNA TGTGCCAGCAATGTCGACGGAAGGGTCAATCAGCCCCAGCATTTT.